These 17 T cell receptor beta chains were all obtained from the same sample, sequenced in a study of OX40 agonist ivuxolimab in advanced cancers. Some clones are missing from TCRdb's copy, which holds only in-frame ones; the method was immunoSEQ multiplex PCR. The repertoire holds more than 60,000 clones, 85% seen once, with around 3.8% in the top ten. Sequenced material: CD4+ or CD8+ T cells sorted from blood, taken in a trial of the OX40 agonist ivuxolimab. The receptor source for this set is an adult with an advanced solid tumor such as melanoma, head and neck, liver or kidney cancer.

The chain recombines TRBV4-2 with TRBJ2-7; D is tentatively TRBD1 or TRBD2 (5 bases each). The CDR3 extends over 14 amino acids. Trimming took off 4 bases at V and 3 bases at J, with 13 bases between the two ends. Germline values: CDR1 LGHNA, CDR2 YNFKEQ. The CDR3 DNA reads TGTGCCAGCAGCCCCAGTTCGGGGCACTACGAGCAGTACTTC. Amino acids: CASSPSSGHYEQYF.

This clone was counted a single time. V usage is TRBV7-8 and J usage is TRBJ1-3; D is ambiguous. The CDR3 has 12 amino acids. The germline CDR1 and CDR2 sequences are SGHVS and FQNEAQ. Trimming left V 5 bases short and J 7 bases short, with 9 bases between. CDR3 in DNA: TGTGCCAGCAGCCTCGCGGGGAACACCATATATTTT. This encodes CASSLAGNTIYF.

This chain uses TRBV19 with TRBJ2-7, with 7 bases identical to TRBD2. CDR3 length equals 14 residues. Trimming took 3 bases from V and 3 from J; bases not matched to a gene: 5. In germline, CDR1 is LNHDA, CDR2 SQIVND (reference sequence). The CDR3 coding sequence is TGTGCCAGTAGTATCCCTGGACTAGGCTACGAGCAGTACTTC. This sequence encodes CASSIPGLGYEQYF.

The V call is TRBV6-6, the J call TRBJ2-3; D possibly corresponds to TRBD2 (7 bases). This CDR3 is built from 14 residues. V was clipped by 4 bases and J by 1 base, with 9 bases between them. Per germline, CDR1 MNHNY and CDR2 SVGAGI (reference sequence). CDR3 coding DNA: TGTGCCAGCAGTTGGGGGGGCGGCACAGATACGCAGTATTTT. It specifies CASSWGGGTDTQYF.

The chain links TRBV6-6 to TRBJ1-2; 7 bases agree with TRBD1. The J segment lost 2 bases and the V segment lost 4 bases, leaving 1 base of the junction unmatched. This CDR3 contains 13 residues. Germline V gene sequence: CDR1 MNHNY, CDR2 SVGAGI (reference sequence). The CDR3 sequence: CASSLQGNYGYTF. The DNA of the CDR3 is TGTGCCAGCAGTTTACAGGGGAACTATGGCTACACCTTC.

V gene TRBV2 combines with J gene TRBJ1-6; 8 nucleotides align to TRBD1. CDR1 and CDR2 from the germline V gene are SNHLY and FYNNEI. The CDR3 runs to 16 residues. Trimming removed 6 bases from V and 4 bases from J; junction bases left unmatched: 8. The CDR3 loop reads CASRGTGEFYNSPLHF. CDR3 coding DNA: TGTGCCAGCAGAGGGACAGGAGAATTTTATAATTCACCCCTCCACTTT.

The chain recombines TRBV18 with TRBJ1-5, with 10 bases identical to TRBD1. Germline assignment: CDR1 KGHSH and CDR2 LQKENI. The length of the CDR3 is 14 residues. The trim removed 3 bases at V and 5 bases at J, leaving 1 base unmatched. CDR3: CASSPDRGDQPQHF. The CDR3 nucleotides are TGTGCCAGCTCACCGGACAGGGGGGATCAGCCCCAGCATTTT.

The chain combines TRBV28 with TRBJ2-3, with D perhaps TRBD1 or TRBD2 (6 bases each). Germline CDR1 reads MDHEN; CDR2 reads SYDVKM. V was trimmed by 4 bases and J by 0 bases, leaving 11 bases between them. This CDR3 spans 15 amino acids. CDR3 sequence: CASSSGALSTDTQYF. CDR3 bases: TGTGCCAGCAGTTCGGGGGCCCTAAGCACAGATACGCAGTATTTT.

This clone turned up a few times. This chain uses TRBV7-9 with TRBJ2-3; 7 bases fit TRBD2. Per the germline V gene, CDR1 is SEHNR and CDR2 is FQNEAQ (reference sequence). This CDR3 has 14 amino acids. V trimming: 2 bases; J trimming: 5 bases; junction bases outside the gene matches: 4. Written as DNA, the CDR3 is TGTGCCAGCAGCTTATGGGGAGGGGAAGATACGCAGTATTTT. Protein: CASSLWGGEDTQYF.

The J gene is TRBJ2-1, the V gene TRBV28, with 16 positions matching TRBD2. The CDR3 sequence is 17 residues long. Germline loops: CDR1 MDHEN, CDR2 SYDVKM. Trimming took 5 bases from V and 7 from J; bases not matched to a gene: 8. The CDR3 DNA is TGTGCCAGCAGTCCCGGGACTAGCGGGAGGGCCTGGAATGAGCAGTTCTTC. This codes for CASSPGTSGRAWNEQFF.

The V gene is TRBV6-5, the J gene TRBJ2-3, with D possibly matching TRBD2 (6 bases). V was clipped by 8 bases and J by 2 bases, with 17 bases between them. The CDR3 covers 15 residues. Germline CDR1 MNHEY, CDR2 SVGAGI. The CDR3 DNA sequence: TGTGCCAGCGCCACGGGGCGGGGCCTCACAGATACGCAGTATTTT. It yields the protein CASATGRGLTDTQYF.

The chain carries TRBV5-1 and TRBJ2-1; 10 bases are a match to TRBD2. In germline, CDR1 is SGHRS, CDR2 YFSETQ. V lost 1 base and J lost 7; bases outside the gene matches: 5. This CDR3 is 15 amino acids long. The CDR3 here is CASSLLAGVDNEQFF. CDR3 nucleotides: TGCGCCAGCAGCTTGCTAGCGGGAGTCGATAATGAGCAGTTCTTC.

The rearrangement joins TRBV5-1 to TRBJ1-4; D uncertain. Trimming shortened V by 2 bases and J by 3 bases, and 8 bases separated the two germline ends. The germline V gene has CDR1 SGHRS and CDR2 YFSETQ. There are 14 residues in the CDR3. The CDR3 reads CASSFGGSNEKLFF. CDR3 nucleotide sequence: TGCGCCAGCAGCTTTGGCGGATCTAATGAAAAACTGTTTTTT.

The rearrangement links TRBV6-5 to TRBJ1-5, with 8 positions matching TRBD1. Trimming took 6 bases from V and 4 from J; bases not matched to a gene: 2. Germline-derived CDR1 and CDR2 are MNHEY and SVGAGI. The CDR3 spans 13 residues. CDR3 DNA sequence: TGTGCCAGCAGCCGACAGGGGAATCAGCCCCAGCATTTT. It translates to CASSRQGNQPQHF.

For this clone: Germline is not matched at one junction end, which may reflect a read error. The sample holds other DNA sequences that translate to the same CDR3. The chain carries TRBV7-8 and TRBJ2-2; D remains unclear. CDR3 length: 14 amino acids. Germline assignment: CDR1 SGHVS and CDR2 FQNEAQ. CDR3 in DNA: TGCGCCAGCAGCTTAACAGAGGCGGCCGGGGAGCTGTTTTTT. Its protein is CASSLTEAAGELFF.

The V gene is TRBV10-2, the J gene TRBJ2-1, with D perhaps TRBD2 (6 bases). Trimming pared 6 bases from V and 4 bases from J, leaving 13 bases between. The CDR3 is made up of 14 amino acids. The germline gives CDR1 WSHSY, CDR2 SAAADI. CDR3 in DNA: TGCGCCAGCAGAGAAGCGGGTCCTTACAATGAGCAGTTCTTC. This encodes CASREAGPYNEQFF.

The rearrangement links TRBV29-1 to TRBJ1-2; 9 nucleotides agree with TRBD1. The CDR3 is 13 residues long. Germline assignment: CDR1 SQVTM and CDR2 ANQGSEA. The trim removed 7 bases at V and 3 bases at J, leaving 6 bases unmatched. CDR3 sequence reads: CSARQGGDYGYTF. The CDR3 nucleotides are TGCAGCGCAAGACAGGGGGGTGACTATGGCTACACCTTC.